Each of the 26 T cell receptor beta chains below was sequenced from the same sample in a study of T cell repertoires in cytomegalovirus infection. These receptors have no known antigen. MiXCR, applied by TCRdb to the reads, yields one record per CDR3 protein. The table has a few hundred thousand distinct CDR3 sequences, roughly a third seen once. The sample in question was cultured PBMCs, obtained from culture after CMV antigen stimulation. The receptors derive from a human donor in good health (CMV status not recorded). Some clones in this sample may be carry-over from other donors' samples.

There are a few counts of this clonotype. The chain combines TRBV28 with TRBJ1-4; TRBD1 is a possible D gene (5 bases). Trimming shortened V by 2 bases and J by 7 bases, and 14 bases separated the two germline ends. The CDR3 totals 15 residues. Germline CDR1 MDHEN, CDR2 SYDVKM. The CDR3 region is CASSLRGHGGEKLFF. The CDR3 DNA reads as TGTGCCAGCAGTTTACGAGGACACGGAGGTGAAAAACTGTTTTTT.

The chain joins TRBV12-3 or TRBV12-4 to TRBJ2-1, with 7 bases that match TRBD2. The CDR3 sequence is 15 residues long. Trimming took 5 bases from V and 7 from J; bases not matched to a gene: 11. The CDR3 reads CASSRLAGNGNEQFF. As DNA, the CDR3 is TGTGCCAGCAGTCGACTAGCAGGGAATGGGAATGAGCAGTTCTTC.

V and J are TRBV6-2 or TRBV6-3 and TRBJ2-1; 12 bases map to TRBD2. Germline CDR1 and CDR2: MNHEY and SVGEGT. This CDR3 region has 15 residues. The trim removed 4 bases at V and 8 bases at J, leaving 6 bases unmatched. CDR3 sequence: CASSFRLAGVDEQFF. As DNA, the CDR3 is TGTGCCAGCAGTTTTAGACTAGCGGGAGTGGATGAGCAGTTCTTC.

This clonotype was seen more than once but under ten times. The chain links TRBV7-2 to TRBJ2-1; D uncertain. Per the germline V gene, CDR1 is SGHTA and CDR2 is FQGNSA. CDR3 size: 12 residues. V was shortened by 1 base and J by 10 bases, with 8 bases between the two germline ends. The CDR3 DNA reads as TGTGCCAGCAGCTTAGTTAGGCAGGAGCAGTTCTTC. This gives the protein CASSLVRQEQFF.

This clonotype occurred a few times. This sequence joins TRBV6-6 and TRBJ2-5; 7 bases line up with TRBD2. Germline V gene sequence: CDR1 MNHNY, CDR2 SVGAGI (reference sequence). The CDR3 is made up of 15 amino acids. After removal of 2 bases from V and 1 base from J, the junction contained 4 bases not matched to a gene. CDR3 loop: CASSYVTGGQETQYF. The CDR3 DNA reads TGTGCCAGCAGTTACGTGACGGGAGGCCAAGAGACCCAGTACTTC.

In DNA form, the CDR3 reads TGCGCCAGCAGCCAAGTCGGGTATGAGCAGTTCTTC. Its protein is CASSQVGYEQFF. V is TRBV4-1 and J is TRBJ2-1, with D unclear. The CDR3 has 12 residues. Germline assignment: CDR1 MGHRA and CDR2 YSYEKL. The V and J ends lost 1 base and 8 bases respectively, with 6 bases between them.

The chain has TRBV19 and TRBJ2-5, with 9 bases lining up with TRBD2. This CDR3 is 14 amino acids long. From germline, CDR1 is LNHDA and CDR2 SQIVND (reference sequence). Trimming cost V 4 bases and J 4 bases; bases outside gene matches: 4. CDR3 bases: TGTGCCAGTAGTAGCGGGAGGGCCTCAGAGACCCAGTACTTC. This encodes CASSSGRASETQYF.

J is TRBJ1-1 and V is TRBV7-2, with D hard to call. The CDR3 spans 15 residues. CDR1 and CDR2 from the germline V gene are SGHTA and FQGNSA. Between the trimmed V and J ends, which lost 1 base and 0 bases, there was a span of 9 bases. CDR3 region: CASSLGGSVNTEAFF. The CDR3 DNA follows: TGTGCCAGCAGCTTAGGAGGTTCGGTGAACACTGAAGCTTTCTTT.

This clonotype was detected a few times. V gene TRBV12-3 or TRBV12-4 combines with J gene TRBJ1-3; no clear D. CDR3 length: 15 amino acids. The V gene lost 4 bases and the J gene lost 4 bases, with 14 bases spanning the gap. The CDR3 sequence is CASSSSPQGGNTIYF. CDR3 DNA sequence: TGTGCCAGCAGTTCCTCGCCACAAGGGGGAAACACCATATATTTT.

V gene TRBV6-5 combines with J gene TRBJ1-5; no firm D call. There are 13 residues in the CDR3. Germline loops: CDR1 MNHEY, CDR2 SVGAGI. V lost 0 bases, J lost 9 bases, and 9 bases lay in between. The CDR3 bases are TGTGCCAGCAGTTACTCGTTTCGTGCGCCCCAGCATTTT. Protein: CASSYSFRAPQHF.

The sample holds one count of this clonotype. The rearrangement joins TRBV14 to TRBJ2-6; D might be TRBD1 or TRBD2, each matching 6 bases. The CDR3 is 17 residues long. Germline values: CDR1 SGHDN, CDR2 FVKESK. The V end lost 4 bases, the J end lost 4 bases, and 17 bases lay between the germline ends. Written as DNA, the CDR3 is TGTGCCAGCAGCCGCATGGAGGGGGGAACCGGGGCCAACGTCCTGACTTTC. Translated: CASSRMEGGTGANVLTF. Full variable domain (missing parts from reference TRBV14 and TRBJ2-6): EAGVTQFPSHSVIEKGQTVTLRCDPISGHDNLYWYRRVMGKEIKFLLHFVKESKQDESGMPNNRFLAERTGGTYSTLKVQPAELEDSGVYFCASSRMEGGTGANVLTFGAGSRLTVL.

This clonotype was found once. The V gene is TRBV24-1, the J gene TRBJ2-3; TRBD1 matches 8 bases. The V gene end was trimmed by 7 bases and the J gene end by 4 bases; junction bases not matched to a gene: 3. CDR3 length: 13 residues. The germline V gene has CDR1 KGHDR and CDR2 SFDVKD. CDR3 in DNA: TGTGCCACCAGGGACAGGGATGCAGATACGCAGTATTTT. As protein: CATRDRDADTQYF.

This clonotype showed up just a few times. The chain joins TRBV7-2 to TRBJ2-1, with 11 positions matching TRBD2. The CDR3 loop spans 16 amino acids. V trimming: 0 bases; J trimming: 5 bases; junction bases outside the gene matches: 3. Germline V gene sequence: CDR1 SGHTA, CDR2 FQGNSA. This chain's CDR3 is CASSLAGGLADNEQFF. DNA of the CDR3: TGTGCCAGCAGCTTAGCCGGGGGACTAGCGGACAATGAGCAGTTCTTC. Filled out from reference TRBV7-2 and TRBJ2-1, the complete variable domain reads GAGVSQSPSNKVTEKGKDVELRCDPISGHTALYWYRQSLGQGLEFLIYFQGNSAPDKSGLPSDRFSAERTGGSVSTLTIQRTQQEDSAVYLCASSLAGGLADNEQFFGPGTRLTVL.

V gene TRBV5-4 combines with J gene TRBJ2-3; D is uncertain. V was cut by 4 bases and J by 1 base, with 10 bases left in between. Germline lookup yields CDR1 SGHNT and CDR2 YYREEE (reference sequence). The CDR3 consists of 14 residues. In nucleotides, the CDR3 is TGTGCCAGCAGCCCGGCGGACGGCACAGATACGCAGTATTTT. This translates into CASSPADGTDTQYF.

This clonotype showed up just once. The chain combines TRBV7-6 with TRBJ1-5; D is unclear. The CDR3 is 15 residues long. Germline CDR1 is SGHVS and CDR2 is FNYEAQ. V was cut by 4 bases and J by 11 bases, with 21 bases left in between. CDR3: CASSCLPLLVMAQHF. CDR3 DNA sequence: TGTGCCAGCAGCTGCCTCCCCCTCCTTGTTATGGCCCAGCATTTT. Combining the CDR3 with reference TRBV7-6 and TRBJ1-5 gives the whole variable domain GAGVSQSPRYKVTKRGQDVALRCDPISGHVSLYWYRQALGQGPEFLTYFNYEAQQDKSGLPNDRFSAERPEGSISTLTIQRTEQRDSAMYRCASSCLPLLVMAQHFGDGTRLSIL.

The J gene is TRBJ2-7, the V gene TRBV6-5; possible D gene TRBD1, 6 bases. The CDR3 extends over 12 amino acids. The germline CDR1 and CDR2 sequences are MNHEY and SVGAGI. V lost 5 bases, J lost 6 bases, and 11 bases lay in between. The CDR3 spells CASSAGQIEQYF. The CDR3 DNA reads TGTGCCAGCAGTGCCGGACAGATCGAGCAGTACTTC.

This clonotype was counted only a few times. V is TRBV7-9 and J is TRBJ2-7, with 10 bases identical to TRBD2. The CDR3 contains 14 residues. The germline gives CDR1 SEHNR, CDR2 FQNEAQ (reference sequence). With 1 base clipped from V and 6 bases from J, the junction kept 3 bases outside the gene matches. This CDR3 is CASSLEASGSEQYV. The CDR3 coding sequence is TGTGCCAGCAGCTTAGAGGCTAGCGGGAGCGAGCAGTACGTC.

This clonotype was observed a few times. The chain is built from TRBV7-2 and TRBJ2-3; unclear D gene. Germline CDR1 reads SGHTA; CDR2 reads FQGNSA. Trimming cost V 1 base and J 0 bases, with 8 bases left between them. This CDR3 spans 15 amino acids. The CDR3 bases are TGTGCCAGCAGCTTAGAGTCGGCTAGCACAGATACGCAGTATTTT. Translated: CASSLESASTDTQYF.

This CDR3 is CASSDYRAMNEQFF. The CDR3 DNA follows: TGTGCCAGCAGTGACTACAGGGCTATGAATGAGCAGTTCTTC. The chain has TRBV6-6 and TRBJ2-1; a possible D gene is TRBD1 (6 bases). The germline V gene encodes CDR1 MNHNY and CDR2 SVGAGI (reference sequence). Trimming took 5 bases from V and 7 from J, leaving 15 bases between them. There are 14 residues in the CDR3.

The chain's CDR3 is CSTLAGTYEQYF. The DNA for the CDR3 is TGCAGTACCTTAGCGGGAACCTACGAGCAGTACTTC. This chain connects TRBV20-1 to TRBJ2-7, with 8 bases identical to TRBD2. Per germline, CDR1 DFQATT and CDR2 SNEGSKA (reference sequence). Trimming cost V 8 bases and J 2 bases; bases outside gene matches: 5. This CDR3 is 12 amino acids long.

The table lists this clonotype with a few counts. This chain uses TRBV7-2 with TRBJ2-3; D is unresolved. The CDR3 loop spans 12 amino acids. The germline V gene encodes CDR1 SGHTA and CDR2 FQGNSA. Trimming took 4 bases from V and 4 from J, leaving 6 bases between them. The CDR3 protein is CASSSFSDTQYF. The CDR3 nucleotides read TGTGCCAGCAGCTCCTTTTCAGATACGCAGTATTTT.

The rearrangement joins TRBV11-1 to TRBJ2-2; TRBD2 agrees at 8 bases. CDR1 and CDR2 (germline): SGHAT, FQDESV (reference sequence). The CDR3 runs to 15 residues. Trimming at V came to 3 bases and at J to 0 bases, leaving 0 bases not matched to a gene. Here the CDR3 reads CASSFSGTNTGELFF. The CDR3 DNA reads TGTGCCAGCAGCTTTAGCGGGACGAACACCGGGGAGCTGTTTTTT.

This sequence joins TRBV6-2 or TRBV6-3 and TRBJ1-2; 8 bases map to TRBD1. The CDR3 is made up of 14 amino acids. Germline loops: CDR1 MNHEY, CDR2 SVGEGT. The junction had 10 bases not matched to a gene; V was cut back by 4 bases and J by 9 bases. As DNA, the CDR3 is TGTGCCAGCAGTTGGGATGGACAGGGAAAGAGCTACACCTTC. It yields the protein CASSWDGQGKSYTF.

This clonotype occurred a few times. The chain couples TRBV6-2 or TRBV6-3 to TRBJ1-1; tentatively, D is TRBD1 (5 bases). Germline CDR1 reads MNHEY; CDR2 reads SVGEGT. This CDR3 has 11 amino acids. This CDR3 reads CAVTRDTEAFF. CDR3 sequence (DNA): TGTGCTGTCACCAGGGACACTGAAGCTTTCTTT.

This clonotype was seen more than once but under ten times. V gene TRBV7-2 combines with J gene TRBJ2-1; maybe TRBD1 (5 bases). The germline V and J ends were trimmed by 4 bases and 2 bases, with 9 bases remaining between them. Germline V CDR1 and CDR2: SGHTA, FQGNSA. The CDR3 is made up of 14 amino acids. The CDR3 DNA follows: TGTGCCAGCAGCTCGGACATTGCCTACAATGAGCAGTTCTTC. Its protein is CASSSDIAYNEQFF.

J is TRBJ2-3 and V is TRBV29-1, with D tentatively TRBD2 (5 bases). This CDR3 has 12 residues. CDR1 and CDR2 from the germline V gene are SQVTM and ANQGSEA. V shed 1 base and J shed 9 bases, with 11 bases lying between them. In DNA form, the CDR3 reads TGCAGCGTTGAAGTAGGAAGGAGGACGCAGTATTTT. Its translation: CSVEVGRRTQYF.